This T cell receptor beta chain came from a study of vaccination and CD4 T cells after COVID-19. Described treatment: roughly 10-day PBMC culture with coronavirus spike peptide pools or control peptides (ViraFEST assay). For this clonotype: Antigen unknown.

The germline gives CDR1 SGHTA, CDR2 FQGNSA. The CDR3 is made up of 18 amino acids. Losses at the gene ends were 4 bases for V and 2 bases for J; bases not matched to a gene: 12. CD4+ T cells that had been cultured provided DNA sequenced with the Oncomine TCR Beta short-read assay. In TCRdb, the PCR reads were re-called with MiXCR into one record per CDR3 protein. This table has approximately 20,000 distinct CDR3 sequences, over 45% appearing once. The TCR originated in a human donor who had recovered from COVID-19. The rearrangement uses TRBV7-2 and TRBJ2-3; 10 bases are shared with TRBD2. The sequencing input was CD4+ T cells from blood, cultured in vitro. The CDR3 sequence: CASSSRRSLAGVTDTQYF. The CDR3 DNA reads as TGTGCCAGCAGCTCTCGACGATCGCTAGCGGGGGTCACAGATACGCAGTATTTT.